Each of the 27 T cell receptor beta chains below was sequenced from the same sample in a study of immune evolution from preneoplasia to lung adenocarcinoma. TCRdb's copy holds only in-frame clones and misses some; the assay was immunoSEQ multiplex PCR. The sample holds 9,500 to 15,000 clones; over 75% are singletons and the top ten take approximately 3.6%. Sequencing was done on a sample of FFPE tissue from an adenomatous hyperplasia lung lesion. As for subset: atypical adenomatous hyperplasia (AAH), lung preneoplasia. The receptors derive from a person aged 50 to 70 with lung adenocarcinoma.

J is TRBJ2-2 and V is TRBV6-6, with D uncertain. V gave up 2 bases and J gave up 7 bases, with 5 bases separating them. CDR1 is MNHNY, CDR2 SVGAGI, per germline (reference sequence). The CDR3 totals 12 residues. The CDR3: CASSYGDGELFF. The CDR3 region has the DNA TGTGCCAGCAGTTACGGGGACGGGGAGCTGTTTTTT.

J is TRBJ2-7 and V is TRBV15; D ambiguous. CDR3 length: 15 amino acids. The V and J ends lost 5 bases and 6 bases respectively, with 20 bases between them. Per the germline V gene, CDR1 is LNHNV and CDR2 is YYDKDF (reference sequence). CDR3 protein: CATSHQETPSAEQYF. In DNA, the CDR3 is TGTGCCACCAGCCACCAAGAGACCCCCTCGGCCGAGCAGTACTTC.

The chain has TRBV19 and TRBJ2-3; 10 nucleotides match TRBD2. V shed 8 bases and J 8 bases; nucleotides not matched to a gene: 7. CDR1 is LNHDA, CDR2 SQIVND, per germline (reference sequence). This CDR3 has 13 amino acids. CDR3 loop: CASGAGGPGTQYF. CDR3 nucleotide sequence: TGTGCCAGTGGAGCGGGAGGGCCTGGTACGCAGTATTTT.

V usage is TRBV7-2 and J usage is TRBJ1-2; TRBD1 might be the D (5 bases). V shed 5 bases and J shed 5 bases, with 9 bases lying between them. Germline V gene sequence: CDR1 SGHTA, CDR2 FQGNSA. The CDR3 length is 12 residues. CDR3 amino acids: CASSISGYGYTF. The CDR3 coding sequence is TGTGCCAGCAGCATCTCAGGGTATGGCTACACCTTC. Together with reference TRBV7-2 and TRBJ1-2, the CDR3 gives the full variable domain: GAGVSQSPSNKVTEKGKDVELRCDPISGHTALYWYRQSLGQGLEFLIYFQGNSAPDKSGLPSDRFSAERTGGSVSTLTIQRTQQEDSAVYLCASSISGYGYTFGSGTRLTVV.

The chain couples TRBV5-5 to TRBJ2-2, with a tentative D call TRBD1 (5 bases). Germline V gene sequence: CDR1 SGHKS, CDR2 YYEKEE (reference sequence). This CDR3 is 16 amino acids long. The germline V and J ends were trimmed by 1 base and 1 base, with 11 bases remaining between them. The CDR3 coding sequence is TGTGCCAGCAGCTTGTATCAGGGTGGGAACACCGGGGAGCTGTTTTTT. It specifies CASSLYQGGNTGELFF. The entire variable domain, with the rest obtained from reference TRBV5-5 and TRBJ2-2, is as follows: DAGVTQSPTHLIKTRGQQVTLRCSPISGHKSVSWYQQVLGQGPQFIFQYYEKEERGRGNFPDRFSARQFPNYSSELNVNALLLGDSALYLCASSLYQGGNTGELFFGEGSRLTVL.

The J gene is TRBJ2-3, the V gene TRBV12-5; no clear D. Germline V gives CDR1 LGHNT, CDR2 FRNRAP. Trimming took off 2 bases at V and 2 bases at J, with 2 bases between the two ends. The CDR3 contains 12 residues. The CDR3, as DNA: TGTGCTAGTGGTTTGTCCACAGATACGCAGTATTTT. It translates to CASGLSTDTQYF. Filled out from reference TRBV12-5 and TRBJ2-3, the complete variable domain reads DARVTQTPRHKVTEMGQEVTMRCQPILGHNTVFWYRQTMMQGLELLAYFRNRAPLDDSGMPKDRFSAEMPDATLATLKIQPSEPRDSAVYFCASGLSTDTQYFGPGTRLTVL.

The rearrangement joins TRBV30 to TRBJ1-5, with D possibly matching TRBD1 (6 bases). There are 14 residues in the CDR3. Trimming stripped 2 bases from V and 9 bases from J, with 17 bases between. In germline, CDR1 is GTSNPN, CDR2 SVGIG (reference sequence). The CDR3 DNA sequence: TGTGCCTGGAGTAGTAAACAGGGCTGGAGGCCCCAGCATTTT. Translation: CAWSSKQGWRPQHF.

This clone has only one observation. The junction departs from germline at one end; a sequencing error may be responsible. This rearrangement joins TRBV7-7 to TRBJ2-7, with 8 bases identical to TRBD1. The CDR3 sequence is 13 residues long. CDR1 is SSHAT and CDR2 is FNYEAQ in the germline V gene (reference sequence). The CDR3 nucleotides are TGTGCTAGCAGCAAGGACAGGGACTACGAGCAGTACTTC. Its protein is CASSKDRDYEQYF.

The V and J genes are TRBV7-9 and TRBJ2-5; 9 bases are shared with TRBD1. The J call is uncertain, as TRBJ2-7 better fits the DNA end. In germline, CDR1 is SEHNR, CDR2 FQNEAQ (reference sequence). There are 16 residues in the CDR3. The DNA of the CDR3 is TGTGCCAGCAGCCCTCAGCCTCGACAGGGGGGCCACGAGCAGTACTTC. Its translation is CASSPQPRQGGHEQYF.

The rearrangement uses TRBV25-1 and TRBJ1-2; D remains unclear. This CDR3 comprises 11 residues. V shed 1 base and J shed 7 bases, with 4 bases lying between them. CDR1 is MGHDK and CDR2 is SYGVNS in the germline V gene. The CDR3 coding sequence is TGTGCCAGCAGTGAATTTTTTGGCTACACCTTC. It codes for CASSEFFGYTF.

In nucleotides, the CDR3 is TGCGCCAGCAGCTTGGCCCGGGACATCCTTGATGGCTACACCTTC. Translation: CASSLARDILDGYTF. The V and J genes are TRBV5-1 and TRBJ1-2; TRBD1 is a possible D gene (6 bases). CDR3 size: 15 residues. Between the trimmed V and J ends, which lost 0 bases and 6 bases, there was a span of 15 bases. The V gene's germline CDR1 is SGHRS and CDR2 YFSETQ.

V and J are TRBV6-5 and TRBJ2-7; D is ambiguous. Trimming took 5 bases from V and 3 from J, leaving 11 bases between them. Germline V gene lookup returns CDR1 MNHEY and CDR2 SVGAGI. This CDR3 has 13 residues. This CDR3 is CASSETVGYEQYF. For the CDR3, the DNA is TGTGCCAGCAGTGAAACGGTGGGCTACGAGCAGTACTTC.

This clone was seen only once. The V gene is TRBV19, the J gene TRBJ2-4; 9 positions match TRBD1. The V gene's germline CDR1 is LNHDA and CDR2 SQIVND (reference sequence). The CDR3 length is 19 residues. Trimming removed 5 bases from V and 1 base from J; junction bases left unmatched: 15. The chain's CDR3 is CASSPQPGQGGGAKNIQYF. The CDR3 nucleotides read TGTGCCAGTAGTCCCCAACCGGGACAGGGAGGGGGGGCCAAAAACATTCAGTACTTC. The full variable domain, in which reference TRBV19 and TRBJ2-4 provide the parts outside the CDR3, is DGGITQSPKYLFRKEGQNVTLSCEQNLNHDAMYWYRQDPGQGLRLIYYSQIVNDFQKGDIAEGYSVSREKKESFPLTVTSAQKNPTAFYLCASSPQPGQGGGAKNIQYFGAGTRLSVL.

The chain carries TRBV7-9 and TRBJ1-5; tentatively, D is TRBD1 (5 bases). Germline-derived CDR1 and CDR2 are SEHNR and FQNEAQ (reference sequence). V was trimmed by 1 base and J by 3 bases, leaving 13 bases between them. The CDR3 runs 16 residues. This chain's CDR3 is CASSLGDSIINQPQHF. For the CDR3, the DNA is TGTGCCAGCAGCTTAGGTGACAGCATTATCAATCAGCCCCAGCATTTT. Complete variable domain (other parts from reference TRBV7-9 and TRBJ1-5): DTGVSQNPRHKITKRGQNVTFRCDPISEHNRLYWYRQTLGQGPEFLTYFQNEAQLEKSRLLSDRFSAERPKGSFSTLEIQRTEQGDSAMYLCASSLGDSIINQPQHFGDGTRLSIL.

The sample holds a few counts of this clone. This chain links TRBV29-1 with TRBJ2-5; no firm D call. V shed 2 bases and J shed 1 base, with 14 bases lying between them. Germline CDR1 reads SQVTM; CDR2 reads ANQGSEA. The CDR3 runs to 15 residues. The CDR3 spells CSVEPDSRPQETQYF. The DNA of the CDR3 is TGCAGCGTTGAACCTGATTCCAGACCCCAAGAGACCCAGTACTTC.

The V call is TRBV9, the J call TRBJ1-2; D might be TRBD1 (5 bases). Trimming took 2 bases from V and 8 from J, leaving 16 bases between them. This CDR3 spans 14 amino acids. From germline, CDR1 is SGDLS and CDR2 YYNGEE. The CDR3 spells CASSVSAGSLGYTF. In nucleotides, the CDR3 is TGTGCCAGCAGCGTGTCGGCAGGGTCTTTGGGCTACACCTTC. The whole variable domain, remainder taken from reference TRBV9 and TRBJ1-2, is DSGVTQTPKHLITATGQRVTLRCSPRSGDLSVYWYQQSLDQGLQFLIQYYNGEERAKGNILERFSAQQFPDLHSELNLSSLELGDSALYFCASSVSAGSLGYTFGSGTRLTVV.

A few counts support this clone. This rearrangement joins TRBV19 to TRBJ2-3; TRBD1 matches at 12 bases. With V trimmed by 5 bases and J by 6 bases, 9 bases remained unmatched. CDR3 size: 16 residues. The germline V gene has CDR1 LNHDA and CDR2 SQIVND (reference sequence). CDR3 coding DNA: TGTGCCAGTAGTCCGACCGGGACAGGGGGCGCGGATACGCAGTATTTT. It yields the protein CASSPTGTGGADTQYF.

This clone was counted a few times. This rearrangement joins TRBV30 to TRBJ2-7; 9 bases are a match to TRBD2. CDR1 is GTSNPN and CDR2 is SVGIG in the germline V gene (reference sequence). The CDR3 is 12 residues long. The V and J ends lost 5 bases and 4 bases, in that order; junction bases with no gene match: 3. The CDR3: CAWGTSWYEQYF. The DNA for the CDR3 is TGTGCCTGGGGGACTAGCTGGTACGAGCAGTACTTC.

Turning to this clone: The junction and the germline gene differ at one end; a read error may be behind it. The chain is built from TRBV20-1 and TRBJ1-1; TRBD1 is a possible D gene (6 bases). Germline V gene sequence: CDR1 DFQATT, CDR2 SNEGSKA (reference sequence). The CDR3 is made up of 11 amino acids. The CDR3: CSARGQSEAFF. The CDR3 DNA sequence: TGCAGTGCCAGAGGACAGAGTGAAGCTTTCTTT.

This chain joins TRBV10-3 and TRBJ1-1, with 9 bases lining up with TRBD1. CDR1 ENHRY and CDR2 SYGVKD come from the germline V gene. The CDR3 is 14 amino acids. The J segment lost 7 bases and the V segment lost 0 bases, leaving 3 bases of the junction unmatched. CDR3 nucleotides: TGTGCCATCAGTGAGTCGACAGGGGGGATTGAAGCTTTCTTT. It yields the protein CAISESTGGIEAFF.

The J gene is TRBJ2-3, the V gene TRBV10-3; 7 nucleotides agree with TRBD2. This CDR3 region has 11 residues. Trimming cost V 8 bases and J 8 bases; bases outside gene matches: 4. Germline values: CDR1 ENHRY, CDR2 SYGVKD. The CDR3 loop reads CAIRGDGTQYF. In DNA, the CDR3 is TGTGCCATCCGGGGGGACGGTACGCAGTATTTT.

CDR3 sequence: CASGDRGGQPQHF. CDR3 sequence (DNA): TGTGCCAGTGGGGACAGGGGAGGTCAGCCCCAGCATTTT. The chain carries TRBV19 and TRBJ1-5, with 10 nucleotides matching TRBD1. V lost 8 bases and J lost 6; bases outside the gene matches: 4. CDR3 size: 13 residues. Germline CDR1 is LNHDA and CDR2 is SQIVND (reference sequence).

The rearrangement joins TRBV5-1 to TRBJ1-1; the match to TRBD1 covers 9 bases. There are 13 residues in the CDR3. The V gene's germline CDR1 is SGHRS and CDR2 YFSETQ. The J segment lost 7 bases and the V segment lost 1 base, leaving 2 bases of the junction unmatched. The CDR3 bases are TGCGCCAGCAGCTTGAACAGGGGGCATGAAGCTTTCTTT. Amino acids: CASSLNRGHEAFF.

The chain recombines TRBV28 with TRBJ2-1; TRBD1 matches at 10 bases. CDR3 size: 15 residues. Per the germline V gene, CDR1 is MDHEN and CDR2 is SYDVKM. After removal of 5 bases from V and 5 bases from J, the junction contained 6 bases not matched to a gene. The CDR3 region is CASSPLGTGDNEQFF. DNA of the CDR3: TGTGCCAGCAGTCCCCTTGGGACAGGGGACAATGAGCAGTTCTTC. The full variable domain, its missing parts supplied by reference TRBV28 and TRBJ2-1, is DVKVTQSSRYLVKRTGEKVFLECVQDMDHENMFWYRQDPGLGLRLIYFSYDVKMKEKGDIPEGYSVSREKKERFSLILESASTNQTSMYLCASSPLGTGDNEQFFGPGTRLTVL.

The chain recombines TRBV19 with TRBJ1-5, with D perhaps TRBD1 (5 bases). Trimming took 5 bases from V and 4 from J, leaving 12 bases between them. The germline gives CDR1 LNHDA, CDR2 SQIVND (reference sequence). This CDR3 has 14 amino acids. Here the CDR3 reads CASSVQGGNQPQHF. Here the CDR3 DNA reads TGTGCCAGTAGTGTGCAGGGTGGAAATCAGCCCCAGCATTTT.

The chain is built from TRBV19 and TRBJ2-3; 9 bases align to TRBD1. The CDR3 is 15 amino acids. The trim removed 3 bases at V and 3 bases at J, leaving 4 bases unmatched. The germline gives CDR1 LNHDA, CDR2 SQIVND (reference sequence). The CDR3 reads CASSMGTGWTDTQYF. In DNA, the CDR3 is TGTGCCAGTAGTATGGGGACAGGGTGGACAGATACGCAGTATTTT.

The chain combines TRBV5-1 with TRBJ2-3; D call uncertain. This CDR3 region has 16 residues. The germline V gene has CDR1 SGHRS and CDR2 YFSETQ. V was clipped by 0 bases and J by 7 bases, with 18 bases between them. For the CDR3, the DNA is TGCGCCAGCAGCTTGGCCGTGGTAGGCGGCATAAATACGCAGTATTTT. Residues: CASSLAVVGGINTQYF. Based on the CDR3 plus reference TRBV5-1 and TRBJ2-3, the full variable domain is KAGVTQTPRYLIKTRGQQVTLSCSPISGHRSVSWYQQTPGQGLQFLFEYFSETQRNKGNFPGRFSGRQFSNSRSEMNVSTLELGDSALYLCASSLAVVGGINTQYFGPGTRLTVL.